Sequencing of this T cell receptor beta chain was carried out in a study of OX40 agonist ivuxolimab in advanced cancers. About the research overall: Aged roughly 23 to 90 with a mean of about 60 years, they were 75% to 85% male.

The study sampled blood at baseline, cycle 4 day 1, and cycle 7 day 1. The repertoire was sequenced with immunoSEQ multiplex PCR; TCRdb's copy has only in-frame clones and lacks some. The sample has 15,000 to 20,000 clones; about 83% are singletons. The sample consisted of CD4+ or CD8+ T cells sorted from blood, taken in a trial of the OX40 agonist ivuxolimab. The sequence came from an adult with an advanced solid tumor such as melanoma, head and neck, liver or kidney cancer.

The CDR3 DNA follows: TGTGCCAGTAGTGAAACCGGGACGGCCTACAATGAGCAGTTCTTC. Encoded protein: CASSETGTAYNEQFF. The chain has TRBV19 and TRBJ2-1, with D perhaps given as TRBD1 or TRBD2 (5 bases each). Germline CDR1 and CDR2: LNHDA and SQIVND (reference sequence). CDR3 size: 15 residues. V gave up 5 bases and J gave up 2 bases, with 13 bases separating them.